The clone carrying this T cell receptor beta chain was picked up a small number of times. Germline lookup yields CDR1 KGHSH and CDR2 LQKENI. V gave up 3 bases and J gave up 8 bases, with 10 bases separating them. The CDR3 length is 12 residues. The sample is drawn from a study of beta chain features in type 1 diabetes. Isolated RNA was reverse transcribed in full, so expressed TCRB transcripts were sequenced. Produced via immunoSEQ multiplex PCR; TCRdb's table is partial and in-frame only. The sample contains 400,000 to 600,000 clones, approximately 30% of which appear only once. This rearrangement joins TRBV18 to TRBJ1-2, with D possibly matching TRBD1 (6 bases). The clonotype comes from a man aged 18 to 30 in good health. Sequenced input: naive CD4+ T cells from blood. CDR3 DNA sequence: TGTGCCAGCTCACCGGACAGCTGGGGCTACACCTTC. Translating gives CASSPDSWGYTF.